This TCR beta chain was obtained from a study of cytomegalovirus exposure and HLA in healthy donors. Deletions cut 2 bases from V and 4 bases from J, with 14 bases between. Germline V gene lookup returns CDR1 SGHTA and CDR2 FQGTGA. CDR3 length: 15 residues. This clone occurred a few times. In the PCR, 60 Vbeta and 13 Jbeta primers were used. The method was immunoSEQ multiplex PCR; TCRdb's version includes in-frame clones alone and lacks a portion of them. The sample holds 85,000 to 100,000 clones, 79% seen once. The source is a male donor in good health and CMV-seropositive. The chain recombines TRBV7-3 with TRBJ1-1; D might be TRBD1 (5 bases). The specimen sequenced was PBMCs. CDR3 region: CASSLDLTGSTEAFF. CDR3 nucleotides: TGTGCCAGCAGCTTAGATCTAACAGGATCCACTGAAGCTTTCTTT. The complete variable domain, with remaining parts taken from reference TRBV7-3 and TRBJ1-1, reads GAGVSQTPSNKVTEKGKYVELRCDPISGHTALYWYRQSLGQGPEFLIYFQGTGAADDSGLPNDRFFAVRPEGSVSTLKIQRTERGDSAVYLCASSLDLTGSTEAFFGQGTRLTVV.